The T cell receptor (beta chain) under discussion was sequenced for a study of lymphopenia after photon versus proton radiotherapy. Regarding the study as a whole: After lymphocyte nadir, photon-treated repertoires showed oligoclonal expansion, especially CD8+ Temra.

V lost 2 bases, J lost 3 bases, and 10 bases lay in between. CDR1 is GTSNPN and CDR2 is SVGIG in the germline V gene (reference sequence). CDR3 length: 14 residues. This table comes from immunoSEQ multiplex PCR, and its TCRdb copy is limited to in-frame clones, with some not included. The sample has about 83,000 clones; around four fifths are singletons. In regard to this clone: Its matching antigen is unknown.

The receptor comes from a man in his sixties with pancreatic cancer. V and J are TRBV30 and TRBJ1-4; TRBD1 might be the D (6 bases). Sequencing was performed on peripheral blood, taken from a patient treated with proton-based radiotherapy. The CDR3 here is CAWSSRTANEKLFF. The CDR3 DNA reads as TGTGCCTGGAGTTCTCGGACAGCTAATGAAAAACTGTTTTTT.